Listed below are T cell receptor beta chains from one sample, sequenced in a study of shared clonotypes between healthy human individuals. The method was immunoSEQ multiplex PCR; TCRdb's version includes in-frame clones alone and lacks a portion of them. The repertoire holds a few million clones, with around nine tenths as singletons. Source material: naive CD4+ T cells sorted from blood. These receptors were taken from a man aged 18 to 29 in good health. Both conserved end residues are part of each CDR3. A D gene is named only where the DNA matches it firmly. Clone size, where shown, is once, few, many, or a class for clones that have expanded.

D: NA
J: TRBJ2-3
length: 12
size: NA
V: TRBV28
DNA: TGTGCCAGCAGGACAGACACAGATACGCAGTATTTT
CDR3: CASRTDTDTQYF

D: TRBD2
J: TRBJ2-7
length: 14
size: once
V: TRBV10-2
DNA: TGCGCCAGCAGTGGGACTAGCGGGAGATACGAGCAGTACTTC
CDR3: CASSGTSGRYEQYF

D: NA
J: TRBJ1-2
length: 12
size: NA
V: TRBV4-3
DNA: TGCGCCAGCAGCCAAGATGACTTTGACTACACCTTC
CDR3: CASSQDDFDYTF

D: NA
J: TRBJ2-4
length: 15
size: NA
V: TRBV19
DNA: TGTGCCAGTAGTATAGGACAGCTAGCCAAAAACATTCAGTACTTC
CDR3: CASSIGQLAKNIQYF

D: NA
J: TRBJ2-2
length: 16
size: NA
V: TRBV27
DNA: TGTGCCAGCAGTTTAAACAGGGTGTTAGACACCGGGGAGCTGTTTTTT
CDR3: CASSLNRVLDTGELFF

D: NA
J: TRBJ2-3
length: 12
size: NA
V: TRBV25-1
DNA: TGTGCCAGCAGTCCTCGGGGAGATACGCAGTATTTT
CDR3: CASSPRGDTQYF

D: NA
J: TRBJ2-1
length: 16
size: NA
V: TRBV21-1
DNA: TGTGCCAGCATTCTACCGGGACCATCCTCCTACAATGAGCAGTTCTTC
CDR3: CASILPGPSSYNEQFF

D: NA
J: TRBJ1-1
length: 14
size: NA
V: TRBV10-3
DNA: TGTGCCGCGCAGGAGGGGGAAAAGAACACTGAAGCTTTCTTT
CDR3: CAAQEGEKNTEAFF

D: NA
J: TRBJ2-3
length: 15
size: once
V: TRBV2
DNA: TGTGCCAGCAGTCCGAGCGGTACTAGCACAGATACGCAGTATTTT
CDR3: CASSPSGTSTDTQYF

D: NA
J: TRBJ2-2
length: 15
size: NA
V: TRBV19
DNA: TGTGCCAGTAGTATAGTCGCCTTTCAACCCGGGGAGCTGTTTTTT
CDR3: CASSIVAFQPGELFF

D: NA
J: TRBJ2-5
length: 12
size: NA
V: TRBV28
DNA: TGTGCCAGCAGGAGGGACCAAGAGACCCAGTACTTC
CDR3: CASRRDQETQYF

D: NA
J: TRBJ2-7
length: 11
size: once
V: TRBV5-1
DNA: TGCGCCAGCAGCTTAGAAAGGGAGCAGTACTTC
CDR3: CASSLEREQYF

D: NA
J: TRBJ1-2
length: 17
size: NA
V: TRBV7-9
DNA: TGTGCCAGCAGCTTAGCGGTGGTTCCGAGCTCAAACTATGGCTACACCTTC
CDR3: CASSLAVVPSSNYGYTF

D: NA
J: TRBJ2-1
length: 12
size: NA
V: TRBV18
DNA: TGTGCCAGCTCACCACAGCAGAATGAGCAGTTCTTC
CDR3: CASSPQQNEQFF

D: NA
J: TRBJ2-1
length: 14
size: NA
V: TRBV29-1
DNA: TGCAGCGTGTTGGAGGGAGGCTCCTACAATGAGCAGTTCTTC
CDR3: CSVLEGGSYNEQFF

D: TRBD1
J: TRBJ2-2
length: 17
size: NA
V: TRBV7-9
DNA: TGTGCCAGCAGCTTAAAGGGGACAGGGCGGTACACCGGGGAGCTGTTTTTT
CDR3: CASSLKGTGRYTGELFF

D: NA
J: TRBJ1-6
length: 15
size: NA
V: TRBV23-1
DNA: TGCGCCAGCAGTCACTTCTCCCGAAATAATTCACCCCTCCACTTT
CDR3: CASSHFSRNNSPLHF

D: NA
J: TRBJ2-7
length: 14
size: NA
V: TRBV6-1
DNA: TGTGCCAGCAGTGAAGAAGGGGGGCCCTACGAGCAGTACTTC
CDR3: CASSEEGGPYEQYF

D: NA
J: TRBJ2-7
length: 15
size: NA
V: TRBV15
DNA: TGTGCCACCAGCAGAGCCCCGGGTAGCTCCTACGAGCAGTACTTC
CDR3: CATSRAPGSSYEQYF

D: NA
J: TRBJ1-1
length: 13
size: NA
V: TRBV4-1
DNA: TGCGCCAGCAGGTACAGAGAGAACACTGAAGCTTTCTTT
CDR3: CASRYRENTEAFF

D: TRBD2
J: TRBJ2-1
length: 15
size: NA
V: TRBV7-2
DNA: TGTGCCAGCAGCTTGGCGAGCGGGGGCTACAATGAGCAGTTCTTC
CDR3: CASSLASGGYNEQFF

D: TRBD1
J: TRBJ2-2
length: 15
size: once
V: TRBV4-3
DNA: TGCGCCAGCAGCCAAGGGGGGACAGTCCCCGGAGAGCTGTTTTTT
CDR3: CASSQGGTVPGELFF

D: TRBD1
J: TRBJ2-4
length: 15
size: NA
V: TRBV6-1
DNA: TGTGCCAGCAGGGCTACAGGGGGCGCTGGAAACATTCAGTACTTC
CDR3: CASRATGGAGNIQYF

D: NA
J: TRBJ2-1
length: 14
size: NA
V: TRBV28
DNA: TGTGCCAGCAGCCCAGGAAGGGCTTACAATGAGCAGTTCTTC
CDR3: CASSPGRAYNEQFF

D: NA
J: TRBJ1-2
length: 13
size: NA
V: TRBV28
DNA: TGTGCCAGCAAAGAAGGGATCCCCTATGGCTACACCTTC
CDR3: CASKEGIPYGYTF

D: NA
J: TRBJ2-2
length: 15
size: NA
V: TRBV28
DNA: TGTGCCAGCAGTAGGCCGGGACCCGGAGCCGGGGAGCTGTTTTTT
CDR3: CASSRPGPGAGELFF

D: NA
J: TRBJ2-2
length: 15
size: NA
V: TRBV6-1
DNA: TGTGCCAGCAGTCTCCAGACACAGGGAACCGGGGAGCTGTTTTTT
CDR3: CASSLQTQGTGELFF

D: TRBD1
J: TRBJ2-7
length: 13
size: NA
V: TRBV29-1
DNA: TGCAGCGTTGAGGGACAGAGCTCCTACGAGCAGTACTTC
CDR3: CSVEGQSSYEQYF

D: NA
J: TRBJ2-2
length: 13
size: NA
V: TRBV19
DNA: TGTGCCAGTAACGGGGCTTTCACCGGGGAGCTGTTTTTT
CDR3: CASNGAFTGELFF